This T cell receptor beta chain was retrieved from a study of blood T cell repertoires in COVID-19. Study context: Some COVID-19 samples were acute and others convalescent; all came from the United States, Italy and Spain. T cells, B-cell-depleted T cells, or PBMCs provided the cDNA or gDNA that served as material.

Original data processing: It was from reference gene primer amplification that nucleated cell counts were estimated. Libraries were prepared by immunoSEQ multiplex PCR; TCRdb keeps only in-frame clonotypes and omits some of them. V and J calls and clone size are those listed in that table; D and trimming were worked out from the DNA. The sample consists of about 160,000 clones, 78% of them appearing once. V shed 0 bases and J shed 7 bases, with 15 bases lying between them. Germline assignment: CDR1 LNHNV and CDR2 YYDKDF (reference sequence). This CDR3 has 15 residues. This receptor was taken from a woman of 80 years or more with acute or convalescent COVID-19. The rearrangement uses TRBV15 and TRBJ1-2; no clear D. Sequenced material: peripheral blood. The CDR3 sequence is CATSRDTRAGFGYTF. The CDR3 coding sequence is TGTGCCACCAGCAGAGATACGAGGGCGGGGTTTGGCTACACCTTC.